These 5 T cell receptor beta chains originate from one sample sequenced in a study of identical twins. TCRdb passed the 5' RACE reads through MiXCR, listing each CDR3 protein once. In the table there are 550,000 to 700,000 distinct CDR3 sequences, less than 25% of which are singletons. The same data also went into a second study, on T cells expressing NK-cell markers.

The source material was PBMCs. These receptors were obtained from a woman between 18 and 29 years old in good health.

This clonotype was picked up a small number of times. This chain joins TRBV18 and TRBJ2-7; no clear D gene. V was clipped by 4 bases and J by 6 bases, with 10 bases between them. Germline V lookup: CDR1 KGHSH, CDR2 LQKENI. This CDR3 is built from 12 residues. CDR3 residues: CASSRQLGEQYF. The CDR3 nucleotides are TGTGCCAGCTCACGCCAGCTGGGCGAGCAGTACTTC. Variable domain in full (rest from reference TRBV18 and TRBJ2-7): NAGVMQNPRHLVRRRGQEARLRCSPMKGHSHVYWYRQLPEEGLKFMVYLQKENIIDESGMPKERFSAEFPKEGPSILRIQQVVRGDSAAYFCASSRQLGEQYFGPGTRLTVT.

This clonotype was seen ten or more times. J is TRBJ2-1 and V is TRBV10-3; D gene ambiguous. Trimming took 4 bases from V and 3 from J, leaving 10 bases between them. The germline CDR1 and CDR2 sequences are ENHRY and SYGVKD. The CDR3 runs to 14 residues. The CDR3 sequence is CAISVDPSYNEQFF. The DNA for the CDR3 is TGTGCCATCAGTGTGGACCCCAGCTACAATGAGCAGTTCTTC.

Written as DNA, the CDR3 is TGTGCCAGCAGTTACTCTATACAAGTCGGTCAGCCCCAGCATTTT. Residues: CASSYSIQVGQPQHF. The genes are TRBV6-5 and TRBJ1-5; D is ambiguous. The germline V gene has CDR1 MNHEY and CDR2 SVGAGI. V was pared by 0 bases and J by 6 bases, with 12 bases between. This CDR3 region has 15 residues.

The V call is TRBV6-5, the J call TRBJ2-3, with 7 bases lining up with TRBD2. The V segment lost 2 bases and the J segment 1 base; nucleotides outside the gene matches: 3. Germline V gene sequence: CDR1 MNHEY, CDR2 SVGAGI. The CDR3 is made up of 15 amino acids. CDR3 protein: CASSYAGEGTDTQYF. CDR3 coding DNA: TGTGCCAGCAGTTACGCGGGGGAGGGCACAGATACGCAGTATTTT.

The chain employs TRBV5-5 and TRBJ2-7, with 9 bases lining up with TRBD2. V shed 3 bases and J 2 bases; nucleotides not matched to a gene: 6. CDR3 length equals 15 residues. Germline assignment: CDR1 SGHKS and CDR2 YYEKEE (reference sequence). CDR3 residues: CASSWETSGAYEQYF. The DNA of the CDR3 is TGTGCCAGCAGCTGGGAGACTAGCGGAGCCTACGAGCAGTACTTC.